A selection of T cell receptor beta chains follows, all from one sample in a study of blood T cell repertoires in COVID-19. TCRdb's copy holds only in-frame clones and misses some; the assay was immunoSEQ multiplex PCR. The sample shows some 250,000 clones, around 81% of them seen only once. The sample taken for sequencing was peripheral blood. The receptors originated from a woman between 55 and 75 years old with active or convalescent COVID-19. The CDR3 runs from the conserved cysteine through the conserved F or W. D genes are given only for firm matches. The size field is filled for only some rows; it gives once, few, many or a size class.

V gene: TRBV19; clone size: -; D gene: -; J gene: TRBJ2-1; CDR3 DNA: TGTGCCAGTAGTAATGGACCCGAGCGGTATGAGCAGTTCTTC; CDR3 protein: CASSNGPERYEQFF
V gene: TRBV3-1/TRBV3-2; clone size: few; D gene: TRBD1; J gene: TRBJ1-1; CDR3 DNA: TGTGCCAGCAGCCGACAGGGTAACACTGAAGCTTTCTTT; CDR3 protein: CASSRQGNTEAFF
V gene: TRBV6-1; clone size: once; D gene: -; J gene: TRBJ1-2; CDR3 DNA: TGTGCCAGCAGTGAAGGCAGGGGAAGAGGGTATGGCTACACCTTC; CDR3 protein: CASSEGRGRGYGYTF
V gene: TRBV2; clone size: -; D gene: -; J gene: TRBJ2-2; CDR3 DNA: TGTGCCAGCAGGAGGCAGGGGAGTAACACCGGGGAGCTGTTTTTT; CDR3 protein: CASRRQGSNTGELFF
V gene: TRBV19; clone size: once; D gene: -; J gene: TRBJ1-1; CDR3 DNA: TGTGCCAGTAGTATCCAAGGGGTGAACACTGAAGCTTTCTTT; CDR3 protein: CASSIQGVNTEAFF
V gene: TRBV2; clone size: -; D gene: TRBD2; J gene: TRBJ2-5; CDR3 DNA: TGTGCCAGCAGTGAGACTAGCGGGACCGAAGAGACCCAGTACTTC; CDR3 protein: CASSETSGTEETQYF
V gene: TRBV7-8; clone size: -; D gene: TRBD2; J gene: TRBJ2-2; CDR3 DNA: TGTGCCAGCAGCTTAACAGCGGGGGGGCCCGGGGAGCTGTTTTTT; CDR3 protein: CASSLTAGGPGELFF
V gene: TRBV18; clone size: -; D gene: TRBD2; J gene: TRBJ2-7; CDR3 DNA: TGTGCCAGCTCGGGGACTAGCGGGGCATACGAGCAGTACTTC; CDR3 protein: CASSGTSGAYEQYF
V gene: TRBV7-2; clone size: -; D gene: -; J gene: TRBJ1-6; CDR3 DNA: TGTGCCAGCAGCCCAAAGAGTAATTCACCCCTCCACTTT; CDR3 protein: CASSPKSNSPLHF
V gene: TRBV12-3/TRBV12-4; clone size: once; D gene: TRBD1; J gene: TRBJ1-5; CDR3 DNA: TGTGCCAGCGGACAGGCATTCAATCAGCCCCAGCATTTT; CDR3 protein: CASGQAFNQPQHF
V gene: TRBV6-5; clone size: -; D gene: TRBD1; J gene: TRBJ1-1; CDR3 DNA: TGTGCCAGCCTTACAGGGGGAGCTTTCTTT; CDR3 protein: CASLTGGAFF
V gene: TRBV7-8; clone size: -; D gene: -; J gene: TRBJ1-1; CDR3 DNA: TGTGCCAGCAGCTTACTTTTGACAGGCGTCACGAACACTGAAGCTTTCTTT; CDR3 protein: CASSLLLTGVTNTEAFF
V gene: TRBV19; clone size: once; D gene: -; J gene: TRBJ1-4; CDR3 DNA: TGTGCCAGTAGTTCAGATGGTGAAAAACTGTTTTTT; CDR3 protein: CASSSDGEKLFF
V gene: TRBV29-1; clone size: -; D gene: TRBD1; J gene: TRBJ1-2; CDR3 DNA: TGCAGCGTTCCCAGACAGGGGAAAGCCATTAACTATGGCTACACCTTC; CDR3 protein: CSVPRQGKAINYGYTF
V gene: TRBV18; clone size: -; D gene: -; J gene: TRBJ2-3; CDR3 DNA: TGTGCCAGCTCACGAGGAGGGAATTTAGATACGCAGTATTTT; CDR3 protein: CASSRGGNLDTQYF
V gene: TRBV19; clone size: -; D gene: TRBD1; J gene: TRBJ1-5; CDR3 DNA: TGTGCCAGTAGTGGGAACAGGGGGCAAGGACAGCCCCAGCATTTT; CDR3 protein: CASSGNRGQGQPQHF
V gene: TRBV6-5; clone size: -; D gene: -; J gene: TRBJ2-7; CDR3 DNA: TGTGCCAGCAGGAACTCAGGGTTATACGAGCAGTACTTC; CDR3 protein: CASRNSGLYEQYF
V gene: TRBV7-6; clone size: -; D gene: TRBD1; J gene: TRBJ2-3; CDR3 DNA: TGTGCCAGCAGCTCGACAGGGGGTATTACAGATACGCAGTATTTT; CDR3 protein: CASSSTGGITDTQYF
V gene: TRBV9; clone size: once; D gene: TRBD1; J gene: TRBJ2-3; CDR3 DNA: TGTGCCAGCAGCGAGGGGGCGTTTAGCACAGATACGCAGTATTTT; CDR3 protein: CASSEGAFSTDTQYF
V gene: TRBV6-6; clone size: -; D gene: -; J gene: TRBJ1-5; CDR3 DNA: TGTGCCAGCAGTATGGGAGAGGGAGGCAATCAGCCCCAGCATTTT; CDR3 protein: CASSMGEGGNQPQHF
V gene: TRBV7-9; clone size: -; D gene: -; J gene: TRBJ2-1; CDR3 DNA: TGTGCCAGCAGCGGTAGTTCTAGTACCCCCTACAATGAGCAGTTCTTC; CDR3 protein: CASSGSSSTPYNEQFF
V gene: TRBV3-1/TRBV3-2; clone size: -; D gene: TRBD1; J gene: TRBJ1-1; CDR3 DNA: TGTGCCAGCAGCCAACCCGACAGGGGGCGCGGGAAGACCACTGAAGCTTTCTTT; CDR3 protein: CASSQPDRGRGKTTEAFF
V gene: TRBV11-2; clone size: -; D gene: -; J gene: TRBJ1-3; CDR3 DNA: TGTGCCAGCAGCCCCCAGGGCCTCGGAAACACCATATATTTT; CDR3 protein: CASSPQGLGNTIYF
V gene: TRBV6-2/TRBV6-3; clone size: -; D gene: -; J gene: TRBJ2-7; CDR3 DNA: TGTGCCAGCAGTTTATGGGCCCTGTCGTCTCGAAGCTCCTACGAGCAGTACTTC; CDR3 protein: CASSLWALSSRSSYEQYF
V gene: TRBV5-5; clone size: -; D gene: TRBD1; J gene: TRBJ1-6; CDR3 DNA: TGTGCCAGCAGCTTGGACATAGGACAGGTTAATTCACCCCTCCACTTT; CDR3 protein: CASSLDIGQVNSPLHF
V gene: TRBV6-5; clone size: few; D gene: -; J gene: TRBJ1-1; CDR3 DNA: TGTGCCAGCAGGCGTCAGGGCTGGAGGGACACTGAAGCTTTCTTT; CDR3 protein: CASRRQGWRDTEAFF
V gene: TRBV5-1; clone size: many; D gene: TRBD2; J gene: TRBJ2-5; CDR3 DNA: TGCGCCAGCAGCTTGCTCTGGGGAGGGCTCCAAGAGACCCAGTACTTC; CDR3 protein: CASSLLWGGLQETQYF
V gene: TRBV7-9; clone size: -; D gene: -; J gene: TRBJ1-1; CDR3 DNA: TGTGCCAGCAGCTACGGGGGGTACGGGAACACTGAAGCTTTCTTT; CDR3 protein: CASSYGGYGNTEAFF
V gene: TRBV3-1/TRBV3-2; clone size: -; D gene: -; J gene: TRBJ1-1; CDR3 DNA: TGTGCCAGCAGCCAAGATCGGCCCCGGGTGATGTACGGATTT; CDR3 protein: CASSQDRPRVMYGF
V gene: TRBV30; clone size: -; D gene: -; J gene: TRBJ2-2; CDR3 DNA: TGTGCCTGGAGAGGGGGTCGGTTCACCGGGGAGCTGTTTTTT; CDR3 protein: CAWRGGRFTGELFF
V gene: TRBV27; clone size: -; D gene: TRBD1; J gene: TRBJ2-1; CDR3 DNA: TGTGCCAGCAGTTTCTCCGGGACAGGGTGGAATGAGCAGTTCTTC; CDR3 protein: CASSFSGTGWNEQFF
V gene: TRBV18; clone size: once; D gene: TRBD1; J gene: TRBJ1-3; CDR3 DNA: TGTGCCAGCTCACCAGGCGGCAGGGGGGCCGGAAACACCATATATTTT; CDR3 protein: CASSPGGRGAGNTIYF
V gene: TRBV19; clone size: -; D gene: -; J gene: TRBJ1-1; CDR3 DNA: TGTGCCAGTAGCAGACGCAGAGGGACTGAAGCTTTCTTT; CDR3 protein: CASSRRRGTEAFF
V gene: TRBV6-5; clone size: -; D gene: TRBD1; J gene: TRBJ1-2; CDR3 DNA: TGTGCCAGCAGTTACTCGACCGGACAGGGACTCTATGGCTACACCTTC; CDR3 protein: CASSYSTGQGLYGYTF
V gene: TRBV5-8; clone size: -; D gene: TRBD1; J gene: TRBJ1-4; CDR3 DNA: TGTGCCAGCAGCTTTGGGACAGGGCTGGGTAATGAAAAACTGTTTTTT; CDR3 protein: CASSFGTGLGNEKLFF
V gene: TRBV4-1; clone size: -; D gene: -; J gene: TRBJ1-4; CDR3 DNA: TGCGCCAGCAGCCAAGTAGGGGATCCTAATGAAAAACTGTTTTTT; CDR3 protein: CASSQVGDPNEKLFF
V gene: TRBV14; clone size: few; D gene: -; J gene: TRBJ2-7; CDR3 DNA: TGTGCCAGCAGCCAAAGGGTCCCCTACGGGGTCAAGACCTACGAGCAGTACTTC; CDR3 protein: CASSQRVPYGVKTYEQYF
V gene: TRBV2; clone size: -; D gene: TRBD1; J gene: TRBJ1-4; CDR3 DNA: TGTGCCAGCAGTCCCGACAGGGGGAGAGAAAAACTGTTTTTT; CDR3 protein: CASSPDRGREKLFF
V gene: TRBV7-6; clone size: -; D gene: TRBD2; J gene: TRBJ2-3; CDR3 DNA: TGTGCCAGCAGCTTAAGGACTAGCGGGTTGGGCACAGATACGCAGTATTTT; CDR3 protein: CASSLRTSGLGTDTQYF
V gene: TRBV6-4; clone size: -; D gene: -; J gene: TRBJ1-1; CDR3 DNA: TGTGCCAGCAGCGCCCGGGACAAAAGTGCAGCTTTCTTT; CDR3 protein: CASSARDKSAAFF
V gene: TRBV10-3; clone size: -; D gene: TRBD2; J gene: TRBJ2-1; CDR3 DNA: TGTGCCATCAGGACTAGCGGGGGGGCCGATGAGCAGTTCTTC; CDR3 protein: CAIRTSGGADEQFF
V gene: TRBV7-6; clone size: -; D gene: -; J gene: TRBJ2-7; CDR3 DNA: TGTGCCAGCAGCTTAGGGAGGGGCGCTCCCCACGAGCAGTACTTC; CDR3 protein: CASSLGRGAPHEQYF